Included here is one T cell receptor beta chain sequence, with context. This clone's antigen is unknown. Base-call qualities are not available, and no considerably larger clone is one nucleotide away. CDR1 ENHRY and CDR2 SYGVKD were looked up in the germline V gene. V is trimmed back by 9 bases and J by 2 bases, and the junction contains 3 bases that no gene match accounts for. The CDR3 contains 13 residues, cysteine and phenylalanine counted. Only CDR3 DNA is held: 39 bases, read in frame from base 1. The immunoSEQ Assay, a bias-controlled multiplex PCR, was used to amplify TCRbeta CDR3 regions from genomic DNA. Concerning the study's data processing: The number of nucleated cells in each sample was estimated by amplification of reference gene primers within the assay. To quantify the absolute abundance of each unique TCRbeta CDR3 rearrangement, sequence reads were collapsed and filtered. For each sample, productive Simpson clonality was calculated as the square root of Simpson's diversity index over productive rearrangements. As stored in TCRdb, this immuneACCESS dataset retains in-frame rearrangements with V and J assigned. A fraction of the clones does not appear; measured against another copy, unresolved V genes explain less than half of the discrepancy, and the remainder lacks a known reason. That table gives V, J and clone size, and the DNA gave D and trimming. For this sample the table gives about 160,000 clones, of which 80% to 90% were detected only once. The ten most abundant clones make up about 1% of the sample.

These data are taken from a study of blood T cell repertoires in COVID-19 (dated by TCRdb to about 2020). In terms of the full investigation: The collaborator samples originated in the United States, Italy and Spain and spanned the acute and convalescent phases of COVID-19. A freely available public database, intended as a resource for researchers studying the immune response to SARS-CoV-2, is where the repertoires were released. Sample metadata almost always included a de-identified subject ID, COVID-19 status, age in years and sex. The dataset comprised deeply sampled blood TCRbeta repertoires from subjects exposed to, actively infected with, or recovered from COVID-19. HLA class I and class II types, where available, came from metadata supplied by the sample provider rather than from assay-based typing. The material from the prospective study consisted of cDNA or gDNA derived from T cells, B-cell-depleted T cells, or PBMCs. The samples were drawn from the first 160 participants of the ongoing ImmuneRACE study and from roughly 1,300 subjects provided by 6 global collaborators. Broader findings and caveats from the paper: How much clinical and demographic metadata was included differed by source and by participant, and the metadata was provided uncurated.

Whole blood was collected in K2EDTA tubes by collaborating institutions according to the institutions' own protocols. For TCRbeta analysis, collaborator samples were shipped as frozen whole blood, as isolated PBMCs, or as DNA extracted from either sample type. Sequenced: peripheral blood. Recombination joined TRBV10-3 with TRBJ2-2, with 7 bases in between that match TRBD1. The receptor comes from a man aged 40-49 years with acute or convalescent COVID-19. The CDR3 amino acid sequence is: CAMTGINTGELFF. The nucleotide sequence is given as TGTGCCATGACAGGGATTAACACCGGGGAGCTGTTTTTT.